Below, 11 T cell receptor beta chains from the same sample are listed, as sequenced in a study of cytomegalovirus exposure and HLA in healthy donors. Both 60 Vbeta primers and 13 Jbeta primers went into the PCR. Measured with immunoSEQ multiplex PCR; TCRdb has only the in-frame clones, and not every one. Among 120,000 or so clones listed, more than 60% were seen once. Sequencing used PBMCs. Receptors were obtained from a woman aged 40 to 50 in good health and CMV-seropositive.

The gene calls are TRBV5-1 and TRBJ1-2, with TRBD1 matching 7 bases. This CDR3 is 14 amino acids long. The germline CDR1 and CDR2 sequences are SGHRS and YFSETQ. V gave up 3 bases and J gave up 6 bases; unmatched junction bases: 8. The CDR3 bases are TGCGCCAGCAGCTCCCAACAGGGGACCCATGGCTACACCTTC. This translates into CASSSQQGTHGYTF.

This chain links TRBV4-1 with TRBJ2-7; 9 positions agree with TRBD1. V was pared by 0 bases and J by 6 bases, with 6 bases of the junction left unmatched. This CDR3 has 15 amino acids. Germline CDR1 and CDR2: MGHRA and YSYEKL. CDR3 sequence (DNA): TGCGCCAGCAGCCAAGAACAGGGGGCAAGAGGCGAGCAGTACTTC. This sequence encodes CASSQEQGARGEQYF.

The chain carries TRBV27 and TRBJ1-2; TRBD1 might be the D (6 bases). Deletions cut 5 bases from V and 2 bases from J, with 9 bases between. CDR3 length: 13 residues. Germline assignment: CDR1 MNHEY and CDR2 SMNVEV (reference sequence). Written as DNA, the CDR3 is TGTGCCAGCAGTCCAACAGGGAACTATGGCTACACCTTC. It encodes CASSPTGNYGYTF.

The chain recombines TRBV5-5 with TRBJ2-7; possibly TRBD2 for D (5 bases). Per the germline V gene, CDR1 is SGHKS and CDR2 is YYEKEE (reference sequence). The V and J ends lost 3 bases and 2 bases respectively, with 18 bases between them. CDR3 length: 16 amino acids. Here the CDR3 reads CASSSAPGSLTYEQYF. The CDR3 DNA is TGTGCCAGCAGCTCTGCCCCGGGGTCCCTTACCTACGAGCAGTACTTC.

The chain couples TRBV4-3 to TRBJ1-6; D is undetermined. Per germline, CDR1 LGHNA and CDR2 YSLEER. The CDR3 loop spans 15 amino acids. V shed 0 bases and J shed 4 bases, with 7 bases lying between them. The CDR3 nucleotides read TGCGCCAGCAGCCAAGACTTGAGATATAATTCACCCCTCCACTTT. This translates into CASSQDLRYNSPLHF.

The CDR3 region has the DNA TGTGCCAGCAGCTCAAGGGACAGCAATGAAAAACTGTTTTTT. Its protein is CASSSRDSNEKLFF. V and J are TRBV7-8 and TRBJ1-4, with 7 bases identical to TRBD1. The CDR3 spans 14 residues. The trim removed 4 bases at V and 5 bases at J, leaving 4 bases unmatched. CDR1 is SGHVS, CDR2 FQNEAQ, per germline.

The chain couples TRBV6-5 to TRBJ1-6; TRBD1 agrees at 7 bases. Trimming at V came to 5 bases and at J to 7 bases, leaving 8 bases not matched to a gene. This CDR3 is 15 amino acids long. Germline CDR1 is MNHEY and CDR2 is SVGAGI. The CDR3 loop is CASSDFGTVNSPLHF. The CDR3 bases are TGTGCCAGCAGTGACTTCGGGACAGTGAATTCACCCCTCCACTTT.

This sequence joins TRBV29-1 and TRBJ1-2, with D uncertain. Germline loops: CDR1 SQVTM, CDR2 ANQGSEA. The length of the CDR3 is 12 residues. V was pared by 1 base and J by 2 bases, with 5 bases between. The CDR3 here is CSVEAGNYGYTF. The CDR3 region has the DNA TGCAGCGTTGAAGCCGGGAACTATGGCTACACCTTC.

V is TRBV19 and J is TRBJ1-3, with D tentatively TRBD1 (6 bases). The V end lost 8 bases, the J end lost 0 bases, and 14 bases lay between the germline ends. Germline V lookup: CDR1 LNHDA, CDR2 SQIVND (reference sequence). The CDR3 totals 15 residues. The CDR3 loop is CASEGHLYSGNTIYF. CDR3 bases: TGTGCCAGTGAGGGACATCTTTACTCTGGAAACACCATATATTTT.

The V gene is TRBV27, the J gene TRBJ2-5; D possibly corresponds to TRBD1 (5 bases). The end of the DNA aligns better with TRBJ2-7, so the J call may be wrong. CDR3 length: 14 amino acids. Germline-derived CDR1 and CDR2 are MNHEY and SMNVEV (reference sequence). CDR3 in amino acids: CASSSQRQTYEQYF. The CDR3 nucleotides are TGTGCCAGCAGTTCCCAGCGACAGACCTACGAGCAGTACTTC.

The rearrangement joins TRBV10-3 to TRBJ1-1; D gene uncertain. The V end lost 4 bases, the J end lost 1 base, and 19 bases lay between the germline ends. The germline CDR1 and CDR2 sequences are ENHRY and SYGVKD. This CDR3 contains 17 residues. The CDR3 sequence: CAISAAGEGRRNTEAFF. The CDR3 DNA is TGTGCCATCAGTGCCGCCGGGGAAGGTCGAAGGAACACTGAAGCTTTCTTT.